This T cell receptor (beta chain) was captured in a study of T cells after posttransplantation cyclophosphamide. Study-wide points: TRB overlap between skin or GI tissue T cells and blood was limited. Later blood repertoires were often dominated by clones from the donor CD8+ memory compartment.

The germline CDR1 and CDR2 sequences are SGDLS and YYNGEE. V lost 3 bases, J lost 9 bases, and 8 bases stayed unmatched. The CDR3 contains 15 residues. Clones were sequenced by immunoSEQ multiplex PCR, and TCRdb holds only the in-frame ones, with some missing. This sample carries 35,000 to 55,000 clones, none of them present only once. The table lists this clone with many counts. Its specificity is not known. The chain has TRBV9 and TRBJ2-1, with TRBD2 matching 11 bases. Specimen: PBMCs. This receptor was taken from a middle-aged man in good health, CMV-negative, and a related stem cell transplant donor. The CDR3 DNA sequence: TGTGCCAGCAGCGCCACTAGCGGGAGTAAGAGTGAGCAGTTCTTC. Its protein product is CASSATSGSKSEQFF.